The 17 T cell receptor beta chains listed next were all sequenced from one sample in a study of T cell responses to AZD1222 COVID-19 vaccine. Produced via immunoSEQ multiplex PCR; TCRdb's table is partial and in-frame only. The sample carries some 150,000 clones, around nine tenths recorded once. Sequences were derived from peripheral blood, sampled 28 days after the second AZD1222 dose. These receptor sequences come from an adult who received the AZD1222 COVID-19 vaccine.

The genes are TRBV9 and TRBJ2-3; the D is unclear. The V gene lost 0 bases and the J gene lost 5 bases, with 7 bases spanning the gap. The CDR3 is made up of 13 amino acids. Germline CDR1 and CDR2: SGDLS and YYNGEE. CDR3 nucleotides: TGTGCCAGCAGCGTAGATCGAGGAGATACGCAGTATTTT. This encodes CASSVDRGDTQYF.

This rearrangement joins TRBV6-6 to TRBJ1-1, with D possibly matching TRBD1 (5 bases). Germline CDR1 and CDR2: MNHNY and SVGAGI (reference sequence). V was trimmed by 7 bases and J by 4 bases, leaving 13 bases between them. The CDR3 covers 13 residues. CDR3 sequence: CASIREGGTEAFF. CDR3 DNA: TGTGCCAGCATCAGGGAGGGAGGCACTGAAGCTTTCTTT.

This chain joins TRBV4-2 and TRBJ1-4; D possibly corresponds to TRBD1 (5 bases). Trimming pared 4 bases from V and 3 bases from J, leaving 15 bases between. This CDR3 is 16 amino acids long. Germline V gene data show CDR1 as LGHNA and CDR2 as YNFKEQ. For the CDR3, the DNA is TGTGCCAGCAGCCTACAGCTCGGACACTCTAATGAAAAACTGTTTTTT. Translating gives CASSLQLGHSNEKLFF.

The V call is TRBV19, the J call TRBJ2-1, with a weak D call TRBD2 (6 bases). V was clipped by 3 bases and J by 2 bases, with 11 bases between them. The CDR3 has 15 amino acids. Germline lookup yields CDR1 LNHDA and CDR2 SQIVND (reference sequence). The CDR3 spells CASSIGGNTYNEQFF. CDR3 DNA: TGTGCCAGTAGTATTGGCGGGAACACCTACAATGAGCAGTTCTTC.

The rearrangement joins TRBV7-9 to TRBJ2-1; TRBD2 might be the D (6 bases). Trimming cost V 7 bases and J 0 bases, with 10 bases left between them. Germline CDR1 reads SEHNR; CDR2 reads FQNEAQ (reference sequence). This CDR3 is 14 amino acids long. The CDR3 DNA is TGTGCCAGCAACATCGGGAGCTCCTACAATGAGCAGTTCTTC. Its protein product is CASNIGSSYNEQFF.

The chain joins TRBV5-6 to TRBJ1-2; D not resolved. The CDR3 length is 11 residues. CDR1 is SGHDT and CDR2 is YYEEEE in the germline V gene. V dropped 3 bases and J dropped 2 bases, with 2 bases sitting between them. The CDR3 DNA reads TGTGCCAGCAGCTCGAACTATGGCTACACCTTC. This translates into CASSSNYGYTF.

The V gene is TRBV12-3 or TRBV12-4, the J gene TRBJ1-2; D possibly corresponds to TRBD1 (5 bases). V lost 7 bases and J lost 4, with 13 bases in between. This CDR3 has 13 amino acids. The CDR3 nucleotides read TGTGCCAGCACTCAGGCCAGGGTCTATGGCTACACCTTC. Encoded protein: CASTQARVYGYTF.

DNA for the CDR3: TGTGCCAGCTCCCCGGTAGGGACAGGGGCTCGCGAGCAGTACTTC. This sequence encodes CASSPVGTGAREQYF. The genes are TRBV27 and TRBJ2-7; 10 nucleotides agree with TRBD1. The CDR3 has 15 residues. Germline values: CDR1 MNHEY, CDR2 SMNVEV (reference sequence). Trimming at V came to 8 bases and at J to 6 bases, leaving 13 bases not matched to a gene.

The chain carries TRBV11-2 and TRBJ2-7; 8 bases map to TRBD1. V was clipped by 0 bases and J by 5 bases; unmatched bases: 9. The CDR3 covers 16 residues. CDR1 and CDR2 (germline): SGHAT, FQNNGV. CDR3 DNA: TGTGCCAGCAGCTTAGATACAGGGGGACCCCTGGACGAGCAGTACTTC. Translating gives CASSLDTGGPLDEQYF.

J is TRBJ2-5 and V is TRBV4-3; D is ambiguous. Germline values: CDR1 LGHNA, CDR2 YSLEER. The CDR3 covers 14 residues. V was pared by 3 bases and J by 0 bases, with 8 bases between. CDR3 DNA: TGCGCCAGCAGCCACCTCGCGGACCAAGAGACCCAGTACTTC. It encodes CASSHLADQETQYF.

The genes are TRBV7-2 and TRBJ1-1, with 9 bases that match TRBD1. The ends lost 2 bases at V and 5 bases at J; junction bases unmatched: 6. The germline CDR1 and CDR2 sequences are SGHTA and FQGNSA. The CDR3 has 15 residues. The CDR3 is CASSLTGQGSTEAFF. CDR3 DNA: TGTGCCAGCAGCTTAACTGGACAGGGGAGTACTGAAGCTTTCTTT.

The rearrangement joins TRBV9 to TRBJ1-1, with D hard to call. V lost 0 bases and J 0 bases, leaving 9 bases between the germline ends. Germline lookup yields CDR1 SGDLS and CDR2 YYNGEE. The CDR3 totals 15 residues. CDR3 sequence (DNA): TGTGCCAGCAGCGTAGGCGGCAGTCTGAACACTGAAGCTTTCTTT. Protein sequence: CASSVGGSLNTEAFF. Using reference TRBV9 and TRBJ1-1 for the parts outside the CDR3, the full variable domain is DSGVTQTPKHLITATGQRVTLRCSPRSGDLSVYWYQQSLDQGLQFLIQYYNGEERAKGNILERFSAQQFPDLHSELNLSSLELGDSALYFCASSVGGSLNTEAFFGQGTRLTVV.

The chain employs TRBV28 and TRBJ1-1; D unresolved. The V gene's germline CDR1 is MDHEN and CDR2 SYDVKM. Between the trimmed V and J ends, which lost 6 bases and 7 bases, there was a span of 6 bases. The CDR3 loop spans 10 amino acids. The CDR3 DNA reads as TGTGCCAGCAGCTCGTATGAAGCTTTCTTT. Protein: CASSSYEAFF.

The V and J genes are TRBV30 and TRBJ1-2; TRBD1 matches 7 bases. This CDR3 is built from 13 residues. V shed 4 bases, J shed 4 bases, and the junction held 6 bases outside the gene matches. Germline V gene data show CDR1 as GTSNPN and CDR2 as SVGIG (reference sequence). The DNA of the CDR3 is TGTGCCTGGAATAACAGGGGCCTCTATGGCTACACCTTC. Protein: CAWNNRGLYGYTF.

The rearrangement uses TRBV9 and TRBJ1-5, with TRBD1 identical over 9 bases. V lost 6 bases to trimming and J lost 6 bases; unmatched junction nucleotides: 10. The CDR3 contains 15 residues. CDR1 and CDR2 from the germline V gene are SGDLS and YYNGEE. The CDR3 DNA sequence: TGTGCCAGCACCAGGACAGGGGAAGCGAGTCAGCCCCAGCATTTT. As protein: CASTRTGEASQPQHF.

J is TRBJ2-7 and V is TRBV24-1; D unclear. The V gene's germline CDR1 is KGHDR and CDR2 SFDVKD. V was shortened by 3 bases and J by 2 bases, with 4 bases between the two germline ends. This CDR3 comprises 12 residues. As DNA, the CDR3 is TGTGCCACCAGTGATACAGCCTACGAGCAGTACTTC. The encoded protein is CATSDTAYEQYF.

The chain combines TRBV28 with TRBJ1-2; 12 nucleotides line up with TRBD1. The V and J ends lost 3 bases and 5 bases, in that order; junction bases with no gene match: 10. CDR1 and CDR2 (germline): MDHEN, SYDVKM. The CDR3 has 17 residues. CDR3 region: CASSLVGQGADNYGYTF. The CDR3 region has the DNA TGTGCCAGCAGTTTGGTGGGACAGGGGGCGGACAATTATGGCTACACCTTC.